The 31 T cell receptor beta chains below all came from one sample that was sequenced in a study of blood T cell repertoires in COVID-19. The assay was immunoSEQ multiplex PCR, and TCRdb's table has in-frame clones only and misses some. The sample holds 52,000 or so clones, about four fifths seen once. Sequenced material: peripheral blood. The receptors originated from a human donor in a cohort sampled during active or convalescent COVID-19.

The rearrangement uses TRBV9 and TRBJ1-5; 12 nucleotides agree with TRBD1. This CDR3 has 14 amino acids. Germline V gene lookup returns CDR1 SGDLS and CDR2 YYNGEE. The J segment lost 7 bases and the V segment lost 4 bases, leaving 3 bases of the junction unmatched. CDR3 nucleotide sequence: TGTGCCAGCAGCCCGGGACAGGGGGCACAGCCCCAGCATTTT. This sequence encodes CASSPGQGAQPQHF.

The rearrangement links TRBV19 to TRBJ2-6, with 7 bases identical to TRBD1. CDR3 length equals 20 residues. J was trimmed by 1 base and V by 6 bases; bases with no gene match: 18. Germline V lookup: CDR1 LNHDA, CDR2 SQIVND (reference sequence). CDR3 in DNA: TGTGCCAGTAGAAGATATCCCGGACAGGCTAACCCATCTGGGGCCAACGTCCTGACTTTC. Its translation: CASRRYPGQANPSGANVLTF.

The chain couples TRBV19 to TRBJ2-3; TRBD1 matches 9 bases. The CDR3 is 13 residues long. CDR1 is LNHDA, CDR2 SQIVND, per germline (reference sequence). V dropped 10 bases and J dropped 5; count of bases not matched to a gene: 7. Written as DNA, the CDR3 is TGTGCCACCTTCGACAGGGGGGGAGATACGCAGTATTTT. This sequence encodes CATFDRGGDTQYF.

The chain recombines TRBV9 with TRBJ1-3; the D gene is possibly TRBD1 (5 bases). The CDR3 totals 17 residues. Per germline, CDR1 SGDLS and CDR2 YYNGEE. The V gene lost 0 bases and the J gene lost 0 bases, with 13 bases spanning the gap. The CDR3 sequence: CASSVEATDISGNTIYF. The CDR3 bases are TGTGCCAGCAGCGTAGAAGCGACGGACATCTCTGGAAACACCATATATTTT.

The V call is TRBV7-2, the J call TRBJ2-7, with a weak D call TRBD1 (5 bases). V lost 2 bases, J lost 6 bases, and 17 bases lay in between. Germline CDR1 and CDR2: SGHTA and FQGNSA. This CDR3 comprises 15 residues. This CDR3 is CASSLSAAGKGEQYF. DNA of the CDR3: TGTGCCAGCAGCTTAAGCGCTGCAGGGAAGGGCGAGCAGTACTTC.

This sequence joins TRBV7-9 and TRBJ1-1; maybe TRBD1 (5 bases). CDR3 length: 14 residues. Trimming removed 6 bases at V and 1 base at J, with 12 bases between. CDR1 SEHNR and CDR2 FQNEAQ come from the germline V gene (reference sequence). Written as DNA, the CDR3 is TGTGCCAGCAGAGCAGATACAGGGAACACTGAAGCTTTCTTT. It codes for CASRADTGNTEAFF.

This rearrangement joins TRBV6-5 to TRBJ2-1; the match to TRBD1 covers 7 bases. The CDR3 has 14 amino acids. V was pared by 6 bases and J by 6 bases, with 8 bases of the junction left unmatched. Germline CDR1 is MNHEY and CDR2 is SVGAGI. CDR3 region: CASRSLTGFNEQFF. As DNA, the CDR3 is TGTGCCAGCAGATCCCTGACAGGGTTCAATGAGCAGTTCTTC.

V gene TRBV5-5 combines with J gene TRBJ1-4; D remains ambiguous. V was pared by 4 bases and J by 4 bases, with 17 bases between. Germline lookup yields CDR1 SGHKS and CDR2 YYEKEE (reference sequence). This CDR3 spans 16 amino acids. The CDR3 bases are TGTGCCAGCAGCCCACGGTGGAGCCTCTTTAATGAAAAACTGTTTTTT. This gives the protein CASSPRWSLFNEKLFF.

The chain combines TRBV10-3 with TRBJ2-4; TRBD2 agrees at 8 bases. Germline assignment: CDR1 ENHRY and CDR2 SYGVKD. The trim removed 4 bases at V and 2 bases at J, leaving 13 bases unmatched. The CDR3 length is 18 residues. CDR3 nucleotides: TGTGCCATCAGTGCCACCCCCGGGGCGGGGGGAACCAAAAACATTCAGTACTTC. Protein product: CAISATPGAGGTKNIQYF.

The V call is TRBV5-4, the J call TRBJ1-3; 7 nucleotides match TRBD1. After removal of 3 bases from V and 0 bases from J, the junction contained 9 bases not matched to a gene. The germline CDR1 and CDR2 sequences are SGHNT and YYREEE (reference sequence). The CDR3 runs to 17 residues. CDR3 DNA: TGTGCCAGCAGCTATATCGGGGACAGCAGCTCTGGAAACACCATATATTTT. It yields the protein CASSYIGDSSSGNTIYF.

This chain connects TRBV6-2 or TRBV6-3 to TRBJ1-6; D perhaps matches TRBD1 (5 bases). This CDR3 spans 17 amino acids. In germline, CDR1 is MNHEY, CDR2 SVGEGT. Trimming took off 0 bases at V and 0 bases at J, with 9 bases between the two ends. The CDR3 DNA is TGTGCCAGCAGTTACTCGGACAAAAGCTCCTATAATTCACCCCTCCACTTT. This sequence encodes CASSYSDKSSYNSPLHF.

This sequence joins TRBV24-1 and TRBJ2-3; 9 positions agree with TRBD1. The CDR3 length is 16 residues. J gave up 0 bases and V 5 bases, and 5 bases lay outside the gene matches. The germline V gene encodes CDR1 KGHDR and CDR2 SFDVKD. DNA for the CDR3: TGTGCCACCAGTGGTGGGACAGGGAGCAGCACAGATACGCAGTATTTT. This translates into CATSGGTGSSTDTQYF.

The chain links TRBV11-2 to TRBJ1-2, with 7 bases lining up with TRBD1. Unmatched junction bases numbered 5, after V lost 2 bases and J lost 8 bases. Germline CDR1 SGHAT, CDR2 FQNNGV. The CDR3 spans 13 residues. CDR3 residues: CASSLTEGAGYTF. The CDR3 bases are TGTGCCAGCAGCTTAACCGAGGGGGCGGGCTACACCTTC. The whole variable domain, filled in from reference TRBV11-2 and TRBJ1-2, reads EAGVAQSPRYKIIEKRQSVAFWCNPISGHATLYWYQQILGQGPKLLIQFQNNGVVDDSQLPKDRFSAERLKGVDSTLKIQPAKLEDSAVYLCASSLTEGAGYTFGSGTRLTVV.

V gene TRBV7-6 combines with J gene TRBJ2-3, with 11 nucleotides matching TRBD2. Trimming at V came to 1 base and at J to 4 bases, leaving 7 bases not matched to a gene. Germline CDR1 is SGHVS and CDR2 is FNYEAQ. The CDR3 is 17 amino acids. The CDR3 bases are TGTGCCAGCAGCTTAGGTAGCGGGGGGGCAATGGCAGATACGCAGTATTTT. This translates into CASSLGSGGAMADTQYF.

This chain joins TRBV29-1 and TRBJ2-1; 13 nucleotides align to TRBD2. V trimming: 6 bases; J trimming: 5 bases; junction bases outside the gene matches: 4. This CDR3 is 14 amino acids long. Germline-derived CDR1 and CDR2 are SQVTM and ANQGSEA. This chain's CDR3 is CSVVGLAGNNEQFF. The DNA of the CDR3 is TGCAGCGTCGTGGGACTAGCGGGGAACAATGAGCAGTTCTTC.

This sequence joins TRBV6-5 and TRBJ2-3, with D perhaps TRBD2 (5 bases). V shed 6 bases and J shed 6 bases, with 10 bases lying between them. The CDR3 extends over 12 amino acids. CDR1 and CDR2 from the germline V gene are MNHEY and SVGAGI. CDR3: CASSPTTDTQYF. Written as DNA, the CDR3 is TGTGCCAGCAGCCCGACTACCGATACGCAGTATTTT.

The rearrangement joins TRBV3-1 (or the pseudogene TRBV3-2) to TRBJ2-3; 8 bases align to TRBD2. Germline loops: CDR1 LGHDT, CDR2 YNNKEL (reference sequence). The V gene end was trimmed by 0 bases and the J gene end by 3 bases; junction bases not matched to a gene: 11. There are 18 residues in the CDR3. The CDR3 is CASSQDASSGGRTDTQYF. The CDR3 DNA follows: TGTGCCAGCAGCCAAGATGCGTCCAGCGGGGGACGTACAGATACGCAGTATTTT.

This rearrangement joins TRBV7-8 to TRBJ2-7; tentative D call: TRBD2 (6 bases). CDR3 size: 15 residues. Germline V gene sequence: CDR1 SGHVS, CDR2 FQNEAQ. Trimming removed 1 base at V and 5 bases at J, with 15 bases between. The CDR3 protein is CASSLVGGRRNEQYF. The CDR3 DNA sequence: TGTGCCAGCAGCTTAGTTGGAGGGCGTAGGAACGAGCAGTACTTC.

J is TRBJ1-1 and V is TRBV7-2; 7 bases map to TRBD1. The V gene end was trimmed by 5 bases and the J gene end by 2 bases; junction bases not matched to a gene: 2. Germline V lookup: CDR1 SGHTA, CDR2 FQGNSA. This CDR3 has 13 residues. The CDR3: CASSRQGNTEAFF. CDR3 sequence (DNA): TGTGCCAGCAGCCGACAGGGCAACACTGAAGCTTTCTTT. Full variable domain (outside the CDR3, taken from reference TRBV7-2 and TRBJ1-1): GAGVSQSPSNKVTEKGKDVELRCDPISGHTALYWYRQSLGQGLEFLIYFQGNSAPDKSGLPSDRFSAERTGGSVSTLTIQRTQQEDSAVYLCASSRQGNTEAFFGQGTRLTVV.

The V call is TRBV24-1, the J call TRBJ1-2; TRBD1 is a possible D gene (5 bases). CDR1 and CDR2 (germline): KGHDR, SFDVKD. V lost 3 bases to trimming and J lost 2 bases, with 9 bases between them. The CDR3 loop spans 14 amino acids. The CDR3 nucleotides read TGTGCCACCAGTGATACCGACAGAAACTATGGCTACACCTTC. The encoded protein is CATSDTDRNYGYTF.

The rearrangement uses TRBV5-5 and TRBJ2-2, with TRBD1 matching 9 bases. The germline V gene encodes CDR1 SGHKS and CDR2 YYEKEE (reference sequence). The V gene end was trimmed by 2 bases and the J gene end by 2 bases; junction bases not matched to a gene: 1. CDR3 length: 15 amino acids. The DNA of the CDR3 is TGTGCCAGCAGCTTCACAGGGGGCAACACCGGGGAGCTGTTTTTT. This translates into CASSFTGGNTGELFF.

The chain carries TRBV18 and TRBJ1-1; 8 positions match TRBD1. Per germline, CDR1 KGHSH and CDR2 LQKENI. CDR3 size: 14 residues. V dropped 5 bases and J dropped 9; count of bases not matched to a gene: 11. The CDR3 DNA reads TGTGCCAGCTCATCCAAATGGACAGGGAATAAAGCTTTCTTT. It translates to CASSSKWTGNKAFF. The variable domain in full, with the rest retrieved from reference TRBV18 and TRBJ1-1, is NAGVMQNPRHLVRRRGQEARLRCSPMKGHSHVYWYRQLPEEGLKFMVYLQKENIIDESGMPKERFSAEFPKEGPSILRIQQVVRGDSAAYFCASSSKWTGNKAFFGQGTRLTVV.

This clone appeared a single time. The chain carries TRBV6-5 and TRBJ2-1, with 8 bases that match TRBD2. With 0 bases clipped from V and 8 bases from J, the junction kept 9 bases outside the gene matches. The CDR3 totals 16 residues. Germline-derived CDR1 and CDR2 are MNHEY and SVGAGI. CDR3 in DNA: TGTGCCAGCAGTTACTCGTTGTTAGCGGGGCAGGATGAGCAGTTCTTC. Translation: CASSYSLLAGQDEQFF.

CDR3 DNA sequence: TGTGCCAGCAGCTCCCAGGGGGATGAGCAGTTCTTC. Residues: CASSSQGDEQFF. The chain combines TRBV7-2 with TRBJ2-1, with TRBD1 matching over 7 bases. There are 12 residues in the CDR3. V gave up 4 bases and J gave up 8 bases; unmatched junction bases: 2. CDR1 and CDR2 (germline): SGHTA, FQGNSA.

This chain links TRBV6-5 with TRBJ2-7; 11 bases are shared with TRBD2. CDR1 and CDR2 (germline): MNHEY, SVGAGI. The CDR3 is 15 amino acids. The V and J ends lost 2 bases and 2 bases, in that order; junction bases with no gene match: 2. DNA of the CDR3: TGTGCCAGCAGTTACGATAGCGGGGGGGCCTACGAGCAGTACTTC. This sequence encodes CASSYDSGGAYEQYF.

This clone is judged medium-sized (0.01 to 0.1%). The V call is TRBV5-1, the J call TRBJ2-6; D might be TRBD1 (6 bases). This CDR3 region has 13 residues. Germline loops: CDR1 SGHRS, CDR2 YFSETQ. Trimming left V 10 bases short and J 6 bases short, with 14 bases between. DNA of the CDR3: TGCGCCGAAAGGGACACAGAGGCCAACGTCCTGACTTTC. Translation gives CAERDTEANVLTF.

The chain links TRBV6-2 or TRBV6-3 to TRBJ1-2; no firm D call. The V end was cut by 2 bases, the J end by 6 bases, with 13 bases between. In germline, CDR1 is MNHEY, CDR2 SVGEGT. The CDR3 has 14 residues. The CDR3 protein is CASSYGILANGYTF. DNA for the CDR3: TGTGCCAGCAGTTACGGCATTCTCGCAAATGGCTACACCTTC.

This clone was seen a handful of times. The rearrangement links TRBV4-1 to TRBJ1-2; D uncertain. The V end lost 1 base, the J end lost 8 bases, and 11 bases lay between the germline ends. The CDR3 runs 13 residues. Germline assignment: CDR1 MGHRA and CDR2 YSYEKL. Written as DNA, the CDR3 is TGCGCCAGCAGCCAAGGATGGGTGGAGGGCTACACCTTC. Amino acid sequence: CASSQGWVEGYTF.

The V and J genes are TRBV4-3 and TRBJ1-1; unclear D gene. CDR1 is LGHNA, CDR2 YSLEER, per germline. This CDR3 comprises 14 residues. The ends were cut back, 1 base at V and 1 base at J, with 7 bases in the middle. CDR3: CASSQGAENTEAFF. The CDR3 bases are TGCGCCAGCAGCCAAGGTGCAGAGAACACTGAAGCTTTCTTT.

The chain joins TRBV6-5 to TRBJ1-6; a weak D match, TRBD1 (5 bases). CDR1 and CDR2 from the germline V gene are MNHEY and SVGAGI. The CDR3 totals 14 residues. V was cut by 6 bases and J by 5 bases, with 11 bases left in between. CDR3 DNA: TGTGCCAGCAGCTCCGGACAACATAATTCACCCCTCCACTTT. It codes for CASSSGQHNSPLHF.

The rearrangement joins TRBV10-3 to TRBJ1-2; TRBD1 might be the D (5 bases). The length of the CDR3 is 11 residues. V was shortened by 5 bases and J by 6 bases, with 7 bases between the two germline ends. Germline CDR1 reads ENHRY; CDR2 reads SYGVKD. CDR3 sequence reads: CAISSRDGYTF. CDR3 nucleotides: TGTGCCATCAGTTCCAGGGATGGCTACACCTTC.